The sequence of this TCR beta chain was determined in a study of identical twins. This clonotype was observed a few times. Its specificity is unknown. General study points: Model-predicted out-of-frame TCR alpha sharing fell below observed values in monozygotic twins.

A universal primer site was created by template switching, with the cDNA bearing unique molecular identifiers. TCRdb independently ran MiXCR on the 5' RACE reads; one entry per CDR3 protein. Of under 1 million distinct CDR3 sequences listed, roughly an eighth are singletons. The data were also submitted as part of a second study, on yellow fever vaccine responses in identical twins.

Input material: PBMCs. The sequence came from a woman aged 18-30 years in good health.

The CDR3 DNA follows: TGTGCCAGTAAAAGGGGGCTGGGTAATGAGCAGTTCTTC. The encoded protein is CASKRGLGNEQFF. The V call is TRBV6-1, the J call TRBJ2-1, with 7 positions matching TRBD1. The trim removed 9 bases at V and 7 bases at J, leaving 9 bases unmatched. Looked up from germline, CDR1 is MNHNS and CDR2 is SASEGT. CDR3 size: 13 residues.